Sequencing of this T cell receptor (beta chain) was carried out in a study of HIV-infected patients and healthy controls. Findings and caveats of the study: In healthy controls, MAIT alpha CDR3s were common; in HIV+ repertoires, severely depleted. Compared with healthy controls, HIV-infected patients showed less CDR3 sharing between individuals.

In its sample, this clonotype ranks as medium-sized. The antigen is undetermined. CDR3 size: 19 residues. Deletions cut 5 bases from V and 4 bases from J, with 29 bases between. cDNA was made from about 500 ng RNA using alpha and beta constant primers. Alpha and beta chain libraries were made separately by chain-specific third strand synthesis with multiplexing indices. Each cDNA molecule was barcoded, and a single primer pair amplified each chain. Each CDR3 protein gets one entry after TCRdb re-called the 5' RACE reads with MiXCR. The table has more than 15,000 distinct CDR3 sequences, 12% seen once. All unsorted peripheral T cells were captured because whole blood was used without fractionation. Peripheral blood, roughly 2.7 ml, was drawn for RNA extraction.

The sequenced sample consisted of blood. This receptor was obtained from an adult in good health. The chain uses TRBV12-3 or TRBV12-4 and TRBJ1-1, with a weak D call TRBD1 (5 bases). The chain's CDR3 is CASSTYSLGTPGRSTEAFF. The CDR3 DNA follows: TGTGCCAGCAGTACGTACTCGCTAGGGACCCCTGGTAGAAGCACTGAAGCTTTCTTT.